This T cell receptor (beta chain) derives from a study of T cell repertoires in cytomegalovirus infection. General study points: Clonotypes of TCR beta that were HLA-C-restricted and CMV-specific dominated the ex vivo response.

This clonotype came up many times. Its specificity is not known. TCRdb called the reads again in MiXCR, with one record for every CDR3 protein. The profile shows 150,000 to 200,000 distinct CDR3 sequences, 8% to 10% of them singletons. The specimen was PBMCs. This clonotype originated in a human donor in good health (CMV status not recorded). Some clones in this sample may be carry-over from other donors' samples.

CDR3 in amino acids: CSVSRGEAFF. The CDR3 nucleotides are TGCAGCGTCAGCAGGGGTGAAGCTTTCTTT. The chain joins TRBV29-1 to TRBJ1-1; D possibly corresponds to TRBD1 (6 bases). Germline V gene sequence: CDR1 SQVTM, CDR2 ANQGSEA. The CDR3 extends over 10 amino acids. V lost 6 bases, J lost 7 bases, and 9 bases lay in between.